This T cell receptor beta chain was sequenced for a study of T cell repertoires in cytomegalovirus infection. The wider study: Well-studied HLA-B-restricted CMV epitopes were used in the study alongside recently identified HLA-C-restricted ones. From public TCR beta signatures came an indication of both CMV infection and matching HLA type. Study-level points and caveats: The ex vivo response was dominated by HLA-C-restricted CMV-specific TCR beta clonotypes. There were carriers of CMV plus the relevant HLA, and cumulative public TCR beta family frequency identified them.

With respect to this clonotype: What it binds is unknown.

CDR1 MDHEN and CDR2 SYDVKM come from the germline V gene. The CDR3 length is 16 residues. The ends lost 5 bases at V and 2 bases at J; junction bases unmatched: 10. TCRdb fed the reads into MiXCR, producing one record per CDR3 protein. The sample records around 500,000 distinct CDR3 sequences, about 44% being singletons. The chain carries TRBV28 and TRBJ2-3, with 7 nucleotides matching TRBD1. The clonotype originates from a human donor in good health (CMV status not recorded). Some clones in this sample may be carry-over from other donors' samples. The material was cultured PBMCs, obtained from culture after CMV antigen stimulation. CDR3 sequence: CASSRGQRLYTDTQYF. CDR3 DNA: TGTGCCAGCAGTCGGGGACAGCGACTTTACACAGATACGCAGTATTTT. Variable domain in full (rest from reference TRBV28 and TRBJ2-3): DVKVTQSSRYLVKRTGEKVFLECVQDMDHENMFWYRQDPGLGLRLIYFSYDVKMKEKGDIPEGYSVSREKKERFSLILESASTNQTSMYLCASSRGQRLYTDTQYFGPGTRLTVL.